The 24 T cell receptor beta chains reported below all come from one sample, sequenced in a study of Ad26.COV2.S vaccination and SARS-CoV-2 variants. Produced via immunoSEQ multiplex PCR; TCRdb's table is partial and in-frame only. The sample includes 350,000 to 450,000 clones, around four fifths of them seen just once. The treatment here: roughly 19 received Ad26.COV2.S at low or high dose, single or two shots; 5 received placebo; per-sample allocation not given. The samples date from day 63 after the first vaccine or placebo injection. This specimen was peripheral blood, taken in a trial of Ad26.COV2.S vaccine versus placebo. These receptors were collected from a person between 18 and 65 years old who received the Ad26.COV2.S COVID-19 vaccine or a placebo.

J is TRBJ2-3 and V is TRBV5-1; tentative D call: TRBD2 (7 bases). V was pared by 5 bases and J by 3 bases, with 16 bases between. Germline V gene lookup returns CDR1 SGHRS and CDR2 YFSETQ. The CDR3 length is 15 residues. CDR3 amino acids: CASRRAGARTDTQYF. The CDR3 coding sequence is TGCGCCAGCAGGAGGGCGGGGGCGCGGACAGATACGCAGTATTTT.

The gene calls are TRBV6-1 and TRBJ1-2, with D possibly matching TRBD1 (6 bases). The ends were cut back, 1 base at V and 4 bases at J, with 13 bases in the middle. This CDR3 has 15 residues. Germline assignment: CDR1 MNHNS and CDR2 SASEGT. CDR3: CASSEENRVAYGYTF. CDR3 DNA: TGTGCCAGCAGTGAAGAAAACAGGGTTGCCTATGGCTACACCTTC.

This clone was found once. The rearrangement uses TRBV6-5 and TRBJ2-1; either TRBD1 or TRBD2 may supply D (6 bases each). The length of the CDR3 is 15 residues. The V end was cut by 7 bases, the J end by 3 bases, with 16 bases between. Germline V gene sequence: CDR1 MNHEY, CDR2 SVGAGI. CDR3 nucleotide sequence: TGTGCCAGCAACCCCGTCGGGGGCAGCTACAATGAGCAGTTCTTC. As protein: CASNPVGGSYNEQFF.

The V gene is TRBV4-1, the J gene TRBJ1-1, with 7 bases matching TRBD1. This CDR3 comprises 15 residues. In germline, CDR1 is MGHRA, CDR2 YSYEKL. The trim removed 0 bases at V and 5 bases at J, leaving 6 bases unmatched. CDR3 nucleotide sequence: TGCGCCAGCAGCCAAGATTTCAGGGGGGGGACTGAAGCTTTCTTT. Its protein product is CASSQDFRGGTEAFF.

The gene calls are TRBV7-2 and TRBJ1-1; TRBD1 aligns across 8 bases. This CDR3 comprises 14 residues. V lost 2 bases to trimming and J lost 4 bases; unmatched junction nucleotides: 3. Germline loops: CDR1 SGHTA, CDR2 FQGNSA. CDR3 nucleotides: TGTGCCAGCAGCTTACAGGGGGCGGTCACTGAAGCTTTCTTT. Its protein is CASSLQGAVTEAFF. Full variable domain (outside the CDR3, taken from reference TRBV7-2 and TRBJ1-1): GAGVSQSPSNKVTEKGKDVELRCDPISGHTALYWYRQSLGQGLEFLIYFQGNSAPDKSGLPSDRFSAERTGGSVSTLTIQRTQQEDSAVYLCASSLQGAVTEAFFGQGTRLTVV.

V is TRBV5-4 and J is TRBJ1-2; possible D gene TRBD1, 6 bases. Trimming removed 0 bases at V and 2 bases at J, with 14 bases between. Germline V gene sequence: CDR1 SGHNT, CDR2 YYREEE (reference sequence). The CDR3 runs 16 residues. This CDR3 is CASSLASGHHNYGYTF. In nucleotides, the CDR3 is TGTGCCAGCAGCTTGGCATCGGGACACCACAACTATGGCTACACCTTC.

The genes are TRBV7-8 and TRBJ1-1; 8 bases align to TRBD1. This CDR3 has 14 amino acids. The trim removed 6 bases at V and 6 bases at J, leaving 9 bases unmatched. The germline CDR1 and CDR2 sequences are SGHVS and FQNEAQ. CDR3 coding DNA: TGTGCCAGCAGACCCAATGGACAGGGTGCTGAAGCTTTCTTT. Its translation: CASRPNGQGAEAFF. Full variable domain (rest looked up from reference TRBV7-8 and TRBJ1-1): GAGVSQSPRYKVAKRGQDVALRCDPISGHVSLFWYQQALGQGPEFLTYFQNEAQLDKSGLPSDRFFAERPEGSVSTLKIQRTQQEDSAVYLCASRPNGQGAEAFFGQGTRLTVV.

The CDR3 reads CASSLLGEGSYEQYF. CDR3 in DNA: TGTGCCAGCAGTTTATTGGGGGAAGGGTCCTACGAGCAGTACTTC. The chain has TRBV28 and TRBJ2-7, with D tentatively TRBD1 or TRBD2 (5 bases each). The CDR3 covers 15 residues. Germline CDR1 is MDHEN and CDR2 is SYDVKM. With 1 base removed from V and 1 base from J, the gap between germline ends came to 11 bases.

The chain links TRBV2 to TRBJ2-1; the match to TRBD2 covers 9 bases. Germline V gene lookup returns CDR1 SNHLY and CDR2 FYNNEI. Trimming cost V 5 bases and J 5 bases; bases outside gene matches: 7. This CDR3 has 15 residues. The CDR3 nucleotides read TGTGCCAGCAGTATGCGGGAGGGCCCGAACAATGAGCAGTTCTTC. It encodes CASSMREGPNNEQFF.

The rearrangement joins TRBV28 to TRBJ2-5; 10 bases are a match to TRBD1. The J segment lost 3 bases and the V segment lost 3 bases, leaving 1 base of the junction unmatched. The germline V gene encodes CDR1 MDHEN and CDR2 SYDVKM. This CDR3 is built from 14 residues. The CDR3 reads CASSLTGGEETQYF. CDR3 in DNA: TGTGCCAGCAGTTTGACAGGGGGCGAAGAGACCCAGTACTTC.

V and J are TRBV2 and TRBJ2-5; D is unclear. V lost 7 bases, J lost 5 bases, and 8 bases lay in between. This CDR3 is built from 11 residues. In germline, CDR1 is SNHLY, CDR2 FYNNEI. The CDR3 sequence is CASNVYETQYF. In DNA, the CDR3 is TGTGCCAGCAATGTCTACGAGACCCAGTACTTC. The whole variable domain, remainder taken from reference TRBV2 and TRBJ2-5, is EPEVTQTPSHQVTQMGQEVILRCVPISNHLYFYWYRQILGQKVEFLVSFYNNEISEKSEIFDDQFSVERPDGSNFTLKIRSTKLEDSAMYFCASNVYETQYFGPGTRLLVL.

This clone was recorded once. V is TRBV28 and J is TRBJ2-2; D is undetermined. V lost 1 base and J lost 4, with 7 bases in between. This CDR3 has 14 amino acids. The V gene's germline CDR1 is MDHEN and CDR2 SYDVKM. The CDR3 here is CASSLSGLTGELFF. The CDR3 DNA sequence: TGTGCCAGCAGTTTATCGGGTCTCACCGGGGAGCTGTTTTTT.

This chain connects TRBV7-2 to TRBJ1-1; 7 bases are a match to TRBD1. Germline trimming cut 5 bases from V and 5 bases from J; bases unmatched to any gene: 8. Germline CDR1 and CDR2: SGHTA and FQGNSA. The CDR3 spans 14 residues. The CDR3 loop is CASSAQRGRTEAFF. The CDR3 DNA follows: TGTGCCAGCAGCGCCCAAAGGGGGCGGACTGAAGCTTTCTTT.

This clone was observed a single time. The identical CDR3 is also encoded by other nucleotide sequences in the sample. V gene TRBV6-6 combines with J gene TRBJ1-4; 9 bases map to TRBD1. Losses at the gene ends were 6 bases for V and 11 bases for J; bases not matched to a gene: 10. From germline, CDR1 is MNHNY and CDR2 SVGAGI (reference sequence). The CDR3 runs to 14 residues. CDR3 loop: CASSFGTGSEKLFF. As DNA, the CDR3 is TGTGCCAGCAGCTTTGGGACAGGGTCGGAGAAACTGTTTTTT.

The chain joins TRBV19 to TRBJ2-3, with D maybe TRBD1 (6 bases). This CDR3 has 12 amino acids. In germline, CDR1 is LNHDA, CDR2 SQIVND (reference sequence). V dropped 10 bases and J dropped 6 bases, with 14 bases sitting between them. CDR3 DNA sequence: TGTGCCACCAGACAGGTCGGGGATACGCAGTATTTT. Translating it yields CATRQVGDTQYF. The full variable domain, in which reference TRBV19 and TRBJ2-3 provide the parts outside the CDR3, is DGGITQSPKYLFRKEGQNVTLSCEQNLNHDAMYWYRQDPGQGLRLIYYSQIVNDFQKGDIAEGYSVSREKKESFPLTVTSAQKNPTAFYLCATRQVGDTQYFGPGTRLTVL.

This chain links TRBV5-1 with TRBJ2-7; 7 positions match TRBD1. CDR1 and CDR2 (germline): SGHRS, YFSETQ. After removal of 4 bases from V and 1 base from J, the junction contained 5 bases not matched to a gene. The CDR3 has 14 amino acids. The CDR3 DNA reads TGCGCCAGCAGCCCGGGACAGCAATCCTACGAGCAGTACTTC. As protein: CASSPGQQSYEQYF.

This clone was detected only a few times. The chain recombines TRBV5-1 with TRBJ1-1; TRBD1 agrees at 8 bases. J gave up 1 base and V 0 bases, and 5 bases lay outside the gene matches. The CDR3 runs 16 residues. Germline loops: CDR1 SGHRS, CDR2 YFSETQ. This CDR3 is CASSLAGGVWNTEAFF. The CDR3 DNA follows: TGCGCCAGCAGCTTGGCAGGGGGCGTGTGGAACACTGAAGCTTTCTTT.

The V gene is TRBV11-2, the J gene TRBJ2-1, with D perhaps TRBD2 (5 bases). CDR3 length equals 15 residues. Between the trimmed V and J ends, which lost 2 bases and 4 bases, there was a span of 12 bases. CDR1 and CDR2 from the germline V gene are SGHAT and FQNNGV. The CDR3 coding sequence is TGTGCCAGCAGCTTACTACGGGGAAAGTACAATGAGCAGTTCTTC. Amino acid sequence: CASSLLRGKYNEQFF.

This clone came up a few times. A much larger clone sits a single nucleotide away, making a read error possible. This chain links TRBV12-3 or TRBV12-4 with TRBJ1-3; TRBD1 agrees at 7 bases. V was clipped by 6 bases and J by 4 bases; unmatched bases: 0. The CDR3 contains 12 residues. The CDR3, as DNA: TGTGCCAGCAGGGGACAGGGAAACACCATATATTTT. It yields the protein CASRGQGNTIYF.

J is TRBJ2-7 and V is TRBV10-3, with 8 bases that match TRBD1. The J segment lost 5 bases and the V segment lost 10 bases, leaving 16 bases of the junction unmatched. CDR3 size: 15 residues. CDR1 is ENHRY, CDR2 SYGVKD, per germline. The CDR3 region has the DNA TGTGCCACCGCCGATATTCTCCAGGGGGCCAACGAGCAGTACTTC. Protein sequence: CATADILQGANEQYF.

CDR3 bases: TGTGCCAGTAGCATTACGAGCGGGATGTCCGGGGAGCTGTTTTTT. Its translation is CASSITSGMSGELFF. This chain uses TRBV19 with TRBJ2-2; TRBD2 matches at 7 bases. Trimming removed 6 bases from V and 6 bases from J; junction bases left unmatched: 10. This CDR3 has 15 residues. In germline, CDR1 is LNHDA, CDR2 SQIVND (reference sequence).

The chain is built from TRBV7-3 and TRBJ2-2, with D unresolved. This CDR3 is 14 amino acids long. Germline V gene lookup returns CDR1 SGHTA and CDR2 FQGTGA. The V and J ends lost 3 bases and 2 bases respectively, with 7 bases between them. CDR3 bases: TGTGCCAGCAGCTTGGCCTTCAACACCGGGGAGCTGTTTTTT. Translating gives CASSLAFNTGELFF.

This rearrangement joins TRBV5-6 to TRBJ1-1; no clear D. Trimming removed 2 bases at V and 0 bases at J, with 11 bases between. The germline V gene has CDR1 SGHDT and CDR2 YYEEEE. CDR3 length: 15 residues. CDR3 in DNA: TGTGCCAGCAGCTTCGGACCGGGGATGAACACTGAAGCTTTCTTT. This translates into CASSFGPGMNTEAFF.

The CDR3 region is CASSLSSGKGYEQYF. In DNA, the CDR3 is TGTGCCAGCAGTTTATCCTCGGGGAAGGGCTACGAGCAGTACTTC. The chain has TRBV27 and TRBJ2-7; a weak D match, TRBD2 (5 bases). The CDR3 contains 15 residues. V was cut by 0 bases and J by 3 bases, with 12 bases left in between. The germline V gene has CDR1 MNHEY and CDR2 SMNVEV (reference sequence).